Only one count was recorded for the clone carrying this T cell receptor beta chain. The antigen is not known. Primed by a sample-barcoded 5' primer and a J-beta primer mix, a second PCR proceeded for about 6 to 11 cycles. A single record per CDR3 protein comes from TCRdb applying MiXCR to the 5' RACE reads. Of fewer than 750,000 distinct CDR3 sequences listed, 40% to 65% are singletons. The record originates from a study of blood T cells in healthy people across ages. Study-wide results and caveats: PBMC samples, being unsorted, prevented any conclusive comparison of naive and antigen-experienced cells.

The CDR3 is made up of 15 amino acids. Germline loops: CDR1 DFQATT, CDR2 SNEGSKA (reference sequence). The TCR originated in a woman aged 80 or over in good health. The specimen was blood. V gene TRBV20-1 combines with J gene TRBJ2-7, with TRBD2 identical over 14 bases. This CDR3 reads CIAGTSGGEYDEQYF. CDR3 DNA: TGCATTGCCGGGACTAGCGGGGGAGAATACGACGAGCAGTACTTC.